In its sample, the clone carrying this T cell receptor beta chain was seen a few times. This sample is part of a study of blood T cell repertoires in COVID-19. The table came from immunoSEQ multiplex PCR; TCRdb's copy has only in-frame clones and leaves some out. This table holds 330,000 or so clones, almost 90% found once. This sequence originates from a woman in her twenties or thirties who had been exposed to COVID-19. Sequenced: PBMCs or T cells enriched from blood (not recorded which).

This CDR3 is CASSERASGGYEQYF. CDR3 DNA sequence: TGTGCCAGCAGTGAGAGGGCTAGCGGCGGCTACGAGCAGTACTTC. The rearrangement uses TRBV6-4 and TRBJ2-7; 7 bases align to TRBD2. V shed 3 bases, J shed 3 bases, and the junction held 8 bases outside the gene matches. Looked up from germline, CDR1 is MRHNA and CDR2 is SNTAGT. CDR3 length equals 15 residues.